This T cell receptor beta chain stems from a study of cytomegalovirus exposure and HLA in healthy donors. The CDR3 consists of 13 residues. CDR1 SGHTA and CDR2 FQGTGA come from the germline V gene. V was pared by 5 bases and J by 2 bases, with 6 bases between. Note on this clone: Its target is unknown.

Study conclusions and caveats: Both high specificity and high sensitivity reportedly marked the classifier's diagnosis of cytomegalovirus status. A previous analysis found most TCR beta V segments productive roughly 87% or roughly 30% of the time.

The PCR was carried out with 60 Vbeta primers and 13 Jbeta primers. In the authors' workflow: Counted up in a later analysis, unique TCR beta chains came to 65 million to 80 million, with about 10 million shared. Assay: immunoSEQ multiplex PCR; the TCRdb copy retains only in-frame clones and omits some. V, J and clone size reflect that table, while D and trimming were determined from the DNA. The table lists under 150,000 clones, 75% to 85% of them singletons, with 5.5% to 6% in the top ten. Material: PBMCs. The sequence came from a woman between 35 and 50 years old in good health and CMV-seropositive. The rearrangement uses TRBV7-3 and TRBJ2-2; D unclear. The chain's CDR3 is CASSLLNTGELFF. The CDR3 nucleotides read TGTGCCAGCAGCCTTCTCAACACCGGGGAGCTGTTTTTT.